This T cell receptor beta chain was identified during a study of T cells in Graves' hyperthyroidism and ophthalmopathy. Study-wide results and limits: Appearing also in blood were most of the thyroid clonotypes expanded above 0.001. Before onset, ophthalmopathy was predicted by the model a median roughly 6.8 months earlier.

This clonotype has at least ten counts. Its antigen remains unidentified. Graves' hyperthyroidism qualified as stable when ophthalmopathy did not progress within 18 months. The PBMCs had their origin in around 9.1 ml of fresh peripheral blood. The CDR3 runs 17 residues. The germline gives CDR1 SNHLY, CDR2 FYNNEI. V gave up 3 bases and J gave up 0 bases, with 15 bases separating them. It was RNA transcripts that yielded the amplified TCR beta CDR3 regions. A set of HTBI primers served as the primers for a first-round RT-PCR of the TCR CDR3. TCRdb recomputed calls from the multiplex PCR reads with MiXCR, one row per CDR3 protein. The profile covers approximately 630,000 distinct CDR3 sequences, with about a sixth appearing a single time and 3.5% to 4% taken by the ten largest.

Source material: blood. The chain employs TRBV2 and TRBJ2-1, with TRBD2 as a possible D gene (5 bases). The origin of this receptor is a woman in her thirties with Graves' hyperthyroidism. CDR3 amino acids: CASSESGGSSSYNEQFF. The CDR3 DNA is TGTGCCAGCAGTGAGAGTGGAGGCAGCAGCTCCTACAATGAGCAGTTCTTC.